The T cell receptor beta chain described here comes from a study of identical twins. V trimming: 4 bases; J trimming: 7 bases; junction bases outside the gene matches: 11. CDR3 length equals 15 residues. Germline V lookup: CDR1 SGHVS, CDR2 FNYEAQ. TCRdb redid the calling of the 5' RACE reads with MiXCR, one entry per CDR3 protein. The sample yields hundreds of thousands of distinct CDR3 sequences, 9% to 15% seen once. These records were also assigned to another study, of yellow fever vaccine responses in identical twins.

This chain links TRBV7-6 with TRBJ1-1; 8 bases align to TRBD1. Input material: PBMCs. This clonotype originated in a woman in her late teens or twenties in good health. The CDR3 DNA follows: TGTGCCAGCAGCTCAGACGGACAGGGATTGGGTGAAGCTTTCTTT. Translation: CASSSDGQGLGEAFF.